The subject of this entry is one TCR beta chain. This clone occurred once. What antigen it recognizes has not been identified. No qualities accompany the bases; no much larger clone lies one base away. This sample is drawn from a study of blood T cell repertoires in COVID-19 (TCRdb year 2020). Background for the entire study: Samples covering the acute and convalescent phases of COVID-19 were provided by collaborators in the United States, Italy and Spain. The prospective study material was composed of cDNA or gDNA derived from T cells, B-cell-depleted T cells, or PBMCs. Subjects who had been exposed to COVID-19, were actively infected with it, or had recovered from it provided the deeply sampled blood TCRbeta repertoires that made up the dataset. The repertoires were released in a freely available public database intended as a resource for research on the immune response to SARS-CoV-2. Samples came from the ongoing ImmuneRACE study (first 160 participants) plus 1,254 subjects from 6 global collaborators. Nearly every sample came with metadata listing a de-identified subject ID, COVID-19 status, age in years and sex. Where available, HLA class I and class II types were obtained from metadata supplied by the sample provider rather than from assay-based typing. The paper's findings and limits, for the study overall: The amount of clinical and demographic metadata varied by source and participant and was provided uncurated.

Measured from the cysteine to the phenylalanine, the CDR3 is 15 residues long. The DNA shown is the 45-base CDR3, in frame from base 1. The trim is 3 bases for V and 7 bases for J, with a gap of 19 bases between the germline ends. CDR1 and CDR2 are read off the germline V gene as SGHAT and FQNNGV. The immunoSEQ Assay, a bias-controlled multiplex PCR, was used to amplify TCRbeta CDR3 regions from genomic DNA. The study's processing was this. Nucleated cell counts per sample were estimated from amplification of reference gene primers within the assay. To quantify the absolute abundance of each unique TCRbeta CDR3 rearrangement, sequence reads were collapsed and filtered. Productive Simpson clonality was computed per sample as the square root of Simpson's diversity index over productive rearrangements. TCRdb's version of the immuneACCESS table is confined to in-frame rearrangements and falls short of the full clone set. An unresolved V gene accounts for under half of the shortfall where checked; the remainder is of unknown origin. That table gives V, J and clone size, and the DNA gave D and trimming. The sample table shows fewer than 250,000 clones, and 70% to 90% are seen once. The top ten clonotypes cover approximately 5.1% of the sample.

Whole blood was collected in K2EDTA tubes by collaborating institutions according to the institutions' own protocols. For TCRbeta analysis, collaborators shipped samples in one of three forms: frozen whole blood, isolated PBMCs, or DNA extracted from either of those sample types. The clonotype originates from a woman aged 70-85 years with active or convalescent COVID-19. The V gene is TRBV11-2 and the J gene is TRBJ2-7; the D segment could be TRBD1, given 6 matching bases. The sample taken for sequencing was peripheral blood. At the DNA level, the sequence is TGTGCCAGCAGCTTCGGCTTGGGGGCGCTTGATGAGCAGTACTTC. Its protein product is CASSFGLGALDEQYF.